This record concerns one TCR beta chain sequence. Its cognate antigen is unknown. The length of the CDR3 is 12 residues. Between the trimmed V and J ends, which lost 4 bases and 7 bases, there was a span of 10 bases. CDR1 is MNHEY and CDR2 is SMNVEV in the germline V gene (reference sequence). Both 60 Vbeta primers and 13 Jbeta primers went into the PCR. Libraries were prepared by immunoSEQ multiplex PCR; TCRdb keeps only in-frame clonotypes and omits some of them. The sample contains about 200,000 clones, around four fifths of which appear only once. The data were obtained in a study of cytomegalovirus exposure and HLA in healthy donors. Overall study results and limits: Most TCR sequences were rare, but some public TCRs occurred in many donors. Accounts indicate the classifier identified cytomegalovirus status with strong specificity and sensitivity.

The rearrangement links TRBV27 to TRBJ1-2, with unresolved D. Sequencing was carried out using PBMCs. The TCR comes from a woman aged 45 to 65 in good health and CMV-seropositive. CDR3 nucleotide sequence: TGTGCCAGCAGTTCCGAGCCGGGTGGCTACACCTTC. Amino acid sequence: CASSSEPGGYTF.